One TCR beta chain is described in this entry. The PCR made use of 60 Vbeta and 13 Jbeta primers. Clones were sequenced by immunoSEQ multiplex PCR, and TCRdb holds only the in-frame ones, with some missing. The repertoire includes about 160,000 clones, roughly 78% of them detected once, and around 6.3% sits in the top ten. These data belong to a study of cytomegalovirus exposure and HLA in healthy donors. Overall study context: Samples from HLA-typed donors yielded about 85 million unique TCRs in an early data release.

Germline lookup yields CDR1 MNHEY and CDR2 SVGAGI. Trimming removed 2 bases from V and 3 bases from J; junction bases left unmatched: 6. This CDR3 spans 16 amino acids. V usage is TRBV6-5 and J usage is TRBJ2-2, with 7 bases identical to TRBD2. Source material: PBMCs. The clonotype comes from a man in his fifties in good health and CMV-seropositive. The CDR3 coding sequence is TGTGCCAGCAGTTACCCCGGGGGGTCAGACACCGGGGAGCTGTTTTTT. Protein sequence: CASSYPGGSDTGELFF.